This T cell receptor beta chain emerged from a study of Ad26.COV2.S vaccination and SARS-CoV-2 variants. This table comes from immunoSEQ multiplex PCR, and its TCRdb copy is limited to in-frame clones, with some not included. Counted here are about 320,000 clones, 85% to 90% occurring once; the ten biggest clones make up 5.5%. Treatment in this sample: around 19 received Ad26.COV2.S at low or high dose, single or two shots; 5 received placebo; per-sample allocation not given. The study sampled participants on day 63 after the first vaccine or placebo injection. In the case of this clone: What it binds is not known.

General observations from the study: Recipients given vaccine exceeded placebo recipients in spike-specific TCR breadth. Vaccine and placebo recipients had similar non-spike TCR breadth.

This material consisted of peripheral blood, taken in a trial of Ad26.COV2.S vaccine versus placebo. The TCR comes from a person between 18 and 65 years old who received the Ad26.COV2.S COVID-19 vaccine or a placebo.

CDR3 sequence reads: CASPIPRFSYNEQFF. Here the CDR3 DNA reads TGTGCCAGCCCGATCCCGCGGTTCTCCTACAATGAGCAGTTCTTC. The V gene is TRBV6-8, the J gene TRBJ2-1; no reliable D call. This CDR3 is 15 amino acids long. Germline V gene sequence: CDR1 MNHGY, CDR2 SAAAGT. The V end was cut by 8 bases, the J end by 0 bases, with 14 bases between.